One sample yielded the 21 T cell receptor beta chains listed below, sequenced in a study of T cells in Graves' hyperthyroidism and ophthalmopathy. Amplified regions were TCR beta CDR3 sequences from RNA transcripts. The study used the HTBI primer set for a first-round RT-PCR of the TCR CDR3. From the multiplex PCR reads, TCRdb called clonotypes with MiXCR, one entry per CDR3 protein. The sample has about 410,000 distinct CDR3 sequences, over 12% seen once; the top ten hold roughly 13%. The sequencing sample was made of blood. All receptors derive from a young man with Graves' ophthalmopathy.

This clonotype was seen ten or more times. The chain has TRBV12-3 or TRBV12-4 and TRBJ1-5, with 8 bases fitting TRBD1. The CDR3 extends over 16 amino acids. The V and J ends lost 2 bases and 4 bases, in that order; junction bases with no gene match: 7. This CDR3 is CASSLSAGQGNQPQHF. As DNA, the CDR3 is TGTGCCAGCAGTTTAAGCGCAGGACAGGGTAATCAGCCCCAGCATTTT.

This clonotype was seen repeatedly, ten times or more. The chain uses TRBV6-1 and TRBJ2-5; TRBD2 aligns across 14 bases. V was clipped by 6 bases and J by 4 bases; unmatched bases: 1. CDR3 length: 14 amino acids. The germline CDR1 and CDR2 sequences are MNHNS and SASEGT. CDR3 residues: CASRGLAGVETQYF. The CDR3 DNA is TGTGCCAGCAGGGGACTAGCGGGGGTAGAGACCCAGTACTTC.

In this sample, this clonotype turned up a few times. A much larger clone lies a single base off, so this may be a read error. The CDR3 spells CATSSRQGYENLFF. The CDR3, as DNA: TGTGCCACCAGCAGCCGACAGGGCTATGAAAACCTGTTTTTT. The chain is built from TRBV15 and TRBJ1-4; 7 bases align to TRBD1. CDR1 is LNHNV, CDR2 YYDKDF, per germline (reference sequence). This CDR3 comprises 14 residues.

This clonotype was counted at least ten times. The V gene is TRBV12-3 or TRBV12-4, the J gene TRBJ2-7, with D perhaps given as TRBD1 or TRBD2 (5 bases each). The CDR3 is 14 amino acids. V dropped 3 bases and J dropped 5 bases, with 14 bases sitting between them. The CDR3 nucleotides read TGTGCCAGCAGTTTCCCGGGACGGTACGACGAGCAGTACTTC. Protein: CASSFPGRYDEQYF.

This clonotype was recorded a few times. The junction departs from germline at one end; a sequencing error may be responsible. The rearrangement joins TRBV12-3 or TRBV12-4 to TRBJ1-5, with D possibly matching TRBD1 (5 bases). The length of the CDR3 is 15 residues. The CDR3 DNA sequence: TGTGCCAGCAGTTTGGCGGGCAGGGCAGGTCAGCCCCAGCGTTTT. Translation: CASSLAGRAGQPQRF.

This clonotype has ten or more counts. The CDR3 sequence: CASSAEQGAGNIQYF. Here the CDR3 DNA reads TGTGCCAGCAGTGCCGAGCAGGGGGCGGGAAACATTCAGTACTTC. The V and J genes are TRBV27 and TRBJ2-4; 8 positions agree with TRBD1. Germline V gene lookup returns CDR1 MNHEY and CDR2 SMNVEV (reference sequence). Trimming took 5 bases from V and 6 from J; bases not matched to a gene: 9. The CDR3 is made up of 15 amino acids.

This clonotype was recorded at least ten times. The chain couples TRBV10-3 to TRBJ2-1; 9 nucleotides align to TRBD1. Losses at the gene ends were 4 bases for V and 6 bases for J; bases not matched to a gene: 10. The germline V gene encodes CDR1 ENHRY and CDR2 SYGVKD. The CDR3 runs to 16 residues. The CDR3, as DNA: TGTGCCATCAGTGTTTCCGGGACAGGGTCGGCCAATGAGCAGTTCTTC. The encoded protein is CAISVSGTGSANEQFF.

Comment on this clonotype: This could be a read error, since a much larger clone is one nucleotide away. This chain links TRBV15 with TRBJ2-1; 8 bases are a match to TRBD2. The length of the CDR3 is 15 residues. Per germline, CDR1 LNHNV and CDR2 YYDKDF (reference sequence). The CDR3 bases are TGTGCCACCAGCAGAGCCGGGACTAGAGTCCATGAGCAGTCCTTC. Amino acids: CATSRAGTRVHEQSF.

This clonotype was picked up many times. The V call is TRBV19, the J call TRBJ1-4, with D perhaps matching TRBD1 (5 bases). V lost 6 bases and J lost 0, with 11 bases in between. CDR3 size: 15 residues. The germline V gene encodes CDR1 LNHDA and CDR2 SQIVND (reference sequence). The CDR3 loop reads CASRDKSATNEKLFF. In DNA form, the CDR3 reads TGTGCCAGTAGGGACAAATCTGCAACTAATGAAAAACTGTTTTTT.

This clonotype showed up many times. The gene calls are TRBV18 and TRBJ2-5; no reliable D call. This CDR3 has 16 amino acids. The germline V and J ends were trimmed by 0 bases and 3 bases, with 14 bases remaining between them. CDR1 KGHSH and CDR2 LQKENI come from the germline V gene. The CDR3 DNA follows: TGTGCCAGCTCACCACCGCAGAAGGGCCCGAAAGAGACCCAGTACTTC. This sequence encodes CASSPPQKGPKETQYF.

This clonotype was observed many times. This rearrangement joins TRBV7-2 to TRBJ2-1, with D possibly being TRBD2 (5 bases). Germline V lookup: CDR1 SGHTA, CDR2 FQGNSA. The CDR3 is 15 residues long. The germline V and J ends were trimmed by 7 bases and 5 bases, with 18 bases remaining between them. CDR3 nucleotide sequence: TGTGCCAGCAACCGGGTTGCTAGCATGAACAATGAGCAGTTCTTC. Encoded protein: CASNRVASMNNEQFF.

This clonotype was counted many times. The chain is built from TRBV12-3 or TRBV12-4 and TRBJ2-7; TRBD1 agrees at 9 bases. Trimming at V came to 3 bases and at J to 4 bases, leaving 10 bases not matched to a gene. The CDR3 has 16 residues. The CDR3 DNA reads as TGTGCCAGCAGTTTTACTCTCGGACAGGGGCTGTACGAGCAGTACTTC. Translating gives CASSFTLGQGLYEQYF.

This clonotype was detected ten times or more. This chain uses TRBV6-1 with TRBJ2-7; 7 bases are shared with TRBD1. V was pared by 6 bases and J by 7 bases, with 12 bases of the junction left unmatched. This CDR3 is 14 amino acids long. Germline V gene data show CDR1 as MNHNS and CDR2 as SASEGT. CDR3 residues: CASRPIQGMGEQYF. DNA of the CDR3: TGTGCCAGCAGGCCGATACAGGGGATGGGGGAGCAGTACTTC.

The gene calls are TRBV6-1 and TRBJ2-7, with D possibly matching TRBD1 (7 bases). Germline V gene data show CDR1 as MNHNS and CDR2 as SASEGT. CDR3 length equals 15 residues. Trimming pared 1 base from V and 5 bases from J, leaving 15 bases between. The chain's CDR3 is CASSEEPRGVHEQYF. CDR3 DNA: TGTGCCAGCAGTGAAGAGCCCAGGGGGGTCCACGAGCAGTACTTC.

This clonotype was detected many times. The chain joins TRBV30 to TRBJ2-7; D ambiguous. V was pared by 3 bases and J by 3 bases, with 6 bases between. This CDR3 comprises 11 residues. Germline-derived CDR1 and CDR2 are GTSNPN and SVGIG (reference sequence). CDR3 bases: TGTGCCTGGAGGGAAATCTACGAGCAGTACTTC. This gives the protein CAWREIYEQYF.

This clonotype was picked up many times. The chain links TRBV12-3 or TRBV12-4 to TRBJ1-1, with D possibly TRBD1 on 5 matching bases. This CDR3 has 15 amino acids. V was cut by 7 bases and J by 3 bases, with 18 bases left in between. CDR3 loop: CASIPGKGPYTEAFF. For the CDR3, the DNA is TGTGCCAGCATCCCCGGCAAGGGGCCCTACACTGAAGCTTTCTTT.

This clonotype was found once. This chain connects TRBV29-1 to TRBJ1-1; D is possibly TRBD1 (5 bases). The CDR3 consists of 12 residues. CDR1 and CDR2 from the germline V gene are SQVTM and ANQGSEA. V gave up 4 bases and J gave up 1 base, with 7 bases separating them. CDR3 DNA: TGCAGCGTTGGACAGACGAACACTGAAGCTTTCTTT. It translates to CSVGQTNTEAFF.

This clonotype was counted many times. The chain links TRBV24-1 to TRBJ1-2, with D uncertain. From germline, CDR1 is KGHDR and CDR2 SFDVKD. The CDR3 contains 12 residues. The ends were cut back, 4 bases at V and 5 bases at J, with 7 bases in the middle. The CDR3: CATSEAAYGYTF. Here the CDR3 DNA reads TGTGCCACCAGTGAAGCCGCGTATGGCTACACCTTC.

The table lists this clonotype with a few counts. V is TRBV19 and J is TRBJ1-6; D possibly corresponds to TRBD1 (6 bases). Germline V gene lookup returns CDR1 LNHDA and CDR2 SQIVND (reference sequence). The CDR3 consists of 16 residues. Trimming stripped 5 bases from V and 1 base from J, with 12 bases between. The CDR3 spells CASSGRGASYNSPLHF. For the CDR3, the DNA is TGTGCCAGTAGTGGCAGGGGAGCGTCCTATAATTCACCCCTCCACTTT.

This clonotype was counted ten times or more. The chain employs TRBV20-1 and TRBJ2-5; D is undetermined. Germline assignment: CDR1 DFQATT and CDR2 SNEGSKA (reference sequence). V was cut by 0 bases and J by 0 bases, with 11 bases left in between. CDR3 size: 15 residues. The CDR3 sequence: CSARDWRTYQETQYF. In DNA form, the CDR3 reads TGCAGTGCTAGAGATTGGCGAACGTACCAAGAGACCCAGTACTTC.

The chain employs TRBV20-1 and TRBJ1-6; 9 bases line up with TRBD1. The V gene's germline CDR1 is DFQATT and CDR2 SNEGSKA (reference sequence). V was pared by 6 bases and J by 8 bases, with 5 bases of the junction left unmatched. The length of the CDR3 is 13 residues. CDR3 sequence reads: CSAPGQGYSPLHF. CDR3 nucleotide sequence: TGCAGTGCCCCGGGACAGGGTTATTCACCCCTCCACTTT.